This record covers a single T cell receptor beta chain. The antigen remains unidentified. This entry is derived from a study of T cell responses to AZD1222 COVID-19 vaccine. Study-wide points: Spike-specific TCR breadth and depth were elevated following two AZD1222 doses. Of spike-specific TCRs, nearly half reportedly target regions left unmutated in variants. Spike-wide vaccine-associated CD4 TCRs dominated at 160-218 and 743-854.

Profiled with immunoSEQ multiplex PCR; TCRdb holds only in-frame clones, not every one. The table lists tens of thousands of clones, approximately 88% of them singletons, with more than 20% in the top ten. The specimen comprised peripheral blood, sampled 28 days after the second AZD1222 dose. The sequence was collected from an adult who received the AZD1222 COVID-19 vaccine.

The CDR3 loop is CASTTGGGYTF. DNA for the CDR3: TGTGCCAGCACAACGGGAGGTGGCTACACCTTC. V and J are TRBV2 and TRBJ1-2; no clear D. V shed 7 bases and J shed 7 bases, with 10 bases lying between them. CDR3 length: 11 residues. Germline loops: CDR1 SNHLY, CDR2 FYNNEI.